This TCR beta chain was captured in a study of CD8 T cells in Susac syndrome. The overall study: Patients with Susac syndrome were therapy-naive, on corticosteroids, or on intravenous immunoglobulin alone at the time that blood was drawn.

Whole-study findings and limits: There was no clonal expansion in the CD4+ T cell repertoires of Susac syndrome.

Notes on this clonotype: The target antigen is unknown.

A quantity of 0.5 to 1 ug RNA underwent reverse transcription using random hexamers. From the immunoSEQ multiplex PCR reads, TCRdb called clonotypes with MiXCR, one entry per CDR3 protein. The table lists roughly 200,000 distinct CDR3 sequences, 85% to 95% of them singletons, with 0.099% in the top ten. Trimming removed 3 bases from V and 3 bases from J, with 18 bases in between. The length of the CDR3 is 15 residues. The V gene's germline CDR1 is DFQATT and CDR2 SNEGSKA (reference sequence). This sequence joins TRBV20-1 and TRBJ2-7; D might be TRBD1 (5 bases). The sequence was collected from a human donor with Susac syndrome. Material for sequencing was CD4+ T cells from PBMCs. The CDR3 bases are TGCAGTGCTAGGGGGCTGTTTTTCGGAAGCTACGAGCAGTACTTC. Its translation: CSARGLFFGSYEQYF.